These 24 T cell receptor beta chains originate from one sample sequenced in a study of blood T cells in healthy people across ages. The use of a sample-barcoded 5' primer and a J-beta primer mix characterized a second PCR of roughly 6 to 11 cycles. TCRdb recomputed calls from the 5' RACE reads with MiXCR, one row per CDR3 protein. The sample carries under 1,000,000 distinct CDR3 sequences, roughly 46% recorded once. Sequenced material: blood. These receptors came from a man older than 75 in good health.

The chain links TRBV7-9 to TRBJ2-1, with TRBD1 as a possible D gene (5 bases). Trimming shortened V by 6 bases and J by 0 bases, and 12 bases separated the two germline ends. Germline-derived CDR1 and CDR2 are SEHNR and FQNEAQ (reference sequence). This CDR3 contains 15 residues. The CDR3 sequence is CASRSDTSSYNEQFF. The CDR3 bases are TGTGCCAGCAGATCGGACACAAGCTCCTACAATGAGCAGTTCTTC.

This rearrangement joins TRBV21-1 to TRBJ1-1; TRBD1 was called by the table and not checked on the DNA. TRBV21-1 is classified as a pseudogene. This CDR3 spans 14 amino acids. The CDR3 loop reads CASSPEGAGSGAFF. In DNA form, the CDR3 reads TGTGCCAGCAGCCCAGAGGGGGCAGGGAGCGGAGCTTTCTTT.

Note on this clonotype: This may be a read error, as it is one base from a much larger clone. CDR3 sequence (DNA): TGTGCCAGCTCACCAATGGCAGGGGAGGTGTCGGGAGGGACCCAGTACTTC. Translated: CASSPMAGEVSGGTQYF. The chain uses TRBV18 and TRBJ2-5, with D possibly being TRBD2 (7 bases). The length of the CDR3 is 17 residues. V lost 2 bases, J lost 7 bases, and 23 bases lay in between. Germline V gene data show CDR1 as KGHSH and CDR2 as LQKENI.

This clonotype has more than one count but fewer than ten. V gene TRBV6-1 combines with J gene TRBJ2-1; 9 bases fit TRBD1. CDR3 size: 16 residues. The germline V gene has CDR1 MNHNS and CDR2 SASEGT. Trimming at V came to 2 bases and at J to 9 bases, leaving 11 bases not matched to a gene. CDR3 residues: CASSESVGQGKSEQFF. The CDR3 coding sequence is TGTGCCAGCAGTGAATCGGTGGGACAGGGTAAATCTGAGCAGTTCTTC.

CDR3 loop: CATNLDRGPYNEQFF. CDR3 nucleotide sequence: TGTGCCACCAACCTGGACAGGGGTCCCTACAATGAGCAGTTCTTC. The chain carries TRBV28 and TRBJ2-1; 9 nucleotides line up with TRBD1. The CDR3 extends over 15 amino acids. Trimming removed 10 bases from V and 2 bases from J; junction bases left unmatched: 9. Germline CDR1 is MDHEN and CDR2 is SYDVKM. Full variable domain (rest looked up from reference TRBV28 and TRBJ2-1): DVKVTQSSRYLVKRTGEKVFLECVQDMDHENMFWYRQDPGLGLRLIYFSYDVKMKEKGDIPEGYSVSREKKERFSLILESASTNQTSMYLCATNLDRGPYNEQFFGPGTRLTVL.

The CDR3 DNA follows: TGTGCCAGCAGCTTGGCGGACAGGGCCCACGAGCAGTACTTC. This gives the protein CASSLADRAHEQYF. V usage is TRBV7-9 and J usage is TRBJ2-4, with 8 bases that match TRBD1. The tail of the sequence fits TRBJ2-7 better, so the J call may be wrong. The CDR3 length is 14 residues. Germline CDR1 and CDR2: SEHNR and FQNEAQ (reference sequence).

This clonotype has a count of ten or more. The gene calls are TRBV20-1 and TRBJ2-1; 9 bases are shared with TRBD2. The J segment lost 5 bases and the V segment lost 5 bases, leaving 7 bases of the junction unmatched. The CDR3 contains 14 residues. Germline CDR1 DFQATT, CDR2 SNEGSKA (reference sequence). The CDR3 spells CSACVAGVNNEQFF. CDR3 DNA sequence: TGCAGTGCTTGCGTAGCGGGAGTCAACAATGAGCAGTTCTTC.

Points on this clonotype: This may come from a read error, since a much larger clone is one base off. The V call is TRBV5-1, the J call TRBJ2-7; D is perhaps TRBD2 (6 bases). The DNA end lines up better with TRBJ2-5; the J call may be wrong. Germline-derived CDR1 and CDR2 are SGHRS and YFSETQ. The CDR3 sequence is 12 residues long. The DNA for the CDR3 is TGCGCCAGTAGACCAGCGGGAGAGACCCAGTACTTC. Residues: CASRPAGETQYF.

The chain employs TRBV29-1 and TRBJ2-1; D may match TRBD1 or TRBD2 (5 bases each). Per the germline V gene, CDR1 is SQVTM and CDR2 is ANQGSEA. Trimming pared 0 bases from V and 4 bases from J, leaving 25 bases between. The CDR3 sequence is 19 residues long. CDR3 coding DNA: TGCAGCGTTGAAGATCCCCGCGAGAGGGACCAAACGACGTACAATGAGCAGTTCTTC. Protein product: CSVEDPRERDQTTYNEQFF.

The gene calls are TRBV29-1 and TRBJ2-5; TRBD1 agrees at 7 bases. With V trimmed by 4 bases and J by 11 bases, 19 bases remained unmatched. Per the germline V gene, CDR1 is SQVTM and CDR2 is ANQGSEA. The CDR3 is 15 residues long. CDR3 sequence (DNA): TGCAGCGTTGCGGACAGGTCCCACTCCTACAATGAGCAGTACTTC. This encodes CSVADRSHSYNEQYF.

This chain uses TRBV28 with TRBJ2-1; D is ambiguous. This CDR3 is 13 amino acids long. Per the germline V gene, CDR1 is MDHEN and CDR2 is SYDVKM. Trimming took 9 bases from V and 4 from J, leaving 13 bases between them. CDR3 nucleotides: TGTGCCAGTTACGGAGTAGATTACAATGAGCAGTTCTTC. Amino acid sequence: CASYGVDYNEQFF.

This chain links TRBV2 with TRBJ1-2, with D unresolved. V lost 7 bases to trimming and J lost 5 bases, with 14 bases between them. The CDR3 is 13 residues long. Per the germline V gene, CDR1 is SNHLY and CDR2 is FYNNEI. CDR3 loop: CASTQPNSYGYTF. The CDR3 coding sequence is TGTGCCAGCACCCAGCCTAACTCGTATGGCTACACCTTC.

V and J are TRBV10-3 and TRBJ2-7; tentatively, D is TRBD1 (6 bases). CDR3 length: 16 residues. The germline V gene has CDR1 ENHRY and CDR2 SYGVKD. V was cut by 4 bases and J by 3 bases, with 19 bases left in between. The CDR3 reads CAISGFGRLGGYEQYF. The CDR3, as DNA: TGTGCCATCAGTGGTTTCGGTCGGTTAGGGGGCTACGAGCAGTACTTC.

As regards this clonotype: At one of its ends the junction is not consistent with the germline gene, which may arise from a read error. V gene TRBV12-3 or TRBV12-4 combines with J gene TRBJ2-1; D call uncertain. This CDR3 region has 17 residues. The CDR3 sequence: CASSLVRNGRFGNEQFF. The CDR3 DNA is TGTGCCAGCAGCTTAGTTCGAAACGGAAGATTCGGCAATGAGCAGTTCTTC.

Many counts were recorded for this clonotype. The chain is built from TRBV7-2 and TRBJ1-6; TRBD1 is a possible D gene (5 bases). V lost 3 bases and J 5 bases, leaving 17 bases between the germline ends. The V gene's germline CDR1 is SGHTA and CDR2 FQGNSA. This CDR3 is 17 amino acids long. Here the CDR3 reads CASSFSVGGRDNSPLHF. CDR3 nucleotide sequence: TGTGCCAGCAGCTTTTCTGTTGGGGGGAGAGATAATTCACCCCTCCACTTT.

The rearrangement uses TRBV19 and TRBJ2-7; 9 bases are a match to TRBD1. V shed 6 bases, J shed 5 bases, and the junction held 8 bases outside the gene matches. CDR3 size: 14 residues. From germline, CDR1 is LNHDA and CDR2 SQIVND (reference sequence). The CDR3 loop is CASRPGTGLDEQYF. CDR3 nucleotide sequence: TGTGCCAGTAGACCCGGGACAGGGCTCGACGAGCAGTACTTC.

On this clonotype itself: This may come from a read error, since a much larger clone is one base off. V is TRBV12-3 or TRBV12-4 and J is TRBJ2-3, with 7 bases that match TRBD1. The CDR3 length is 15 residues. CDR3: CASSQSTGAADTEYF. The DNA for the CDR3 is TGTGCCAGCAGTCAAAGCACAGGGGCAGCAGATACGGAGTATTTT.

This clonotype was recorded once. CDR3 sequence reads: CASSLGLQGLQETQYF. The CDR3 nucleotides read TGCGCCAGCAGCTTGGGGCTACAGGGGCTACAAGAGACCCAGTACTTC. This chain connects TRBV5-1 to TRBJ2-5, with TRBD1 matching over 7 bases. The CDR3 length is 16 residues. V trimming: 0 bases; J trimming: 2 bases; junction bases outside the gene matches: 7. The germline CDR1 and CDR2 sequences are SGHRS and YFSETQ. The full variable domain, rest sourced from reference TRBV5-1 and TRBJ2-5, is KAGVTQTPRYLIKTRGQQVTLSCSPISGHRSVSWYQQTPGQGLQFLFEYFSETQRNKGNFPGRFSGRQFSNSRSEMNVSTLELGDSALYLCASSLGLQGLQETQYFGPGTRLLVL.

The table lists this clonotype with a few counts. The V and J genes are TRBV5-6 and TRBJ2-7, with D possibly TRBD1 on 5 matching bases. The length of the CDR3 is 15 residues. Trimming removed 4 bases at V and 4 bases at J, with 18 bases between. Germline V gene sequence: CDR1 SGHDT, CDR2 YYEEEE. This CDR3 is CASSPSQGTPYEQYF. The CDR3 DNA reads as TGTGCCAGCAGCCCGAGTCAGGGCACCCCTTACGAGCAGTACTTC.

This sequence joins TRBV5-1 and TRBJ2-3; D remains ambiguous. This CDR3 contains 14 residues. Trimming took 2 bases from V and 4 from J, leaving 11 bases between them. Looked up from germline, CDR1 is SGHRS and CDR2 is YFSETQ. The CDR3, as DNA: TGCGCCAGCAGCTTCACGGCCAACTCAGATACGCAGTATTTT. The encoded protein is CASSFTANSDTQYF.

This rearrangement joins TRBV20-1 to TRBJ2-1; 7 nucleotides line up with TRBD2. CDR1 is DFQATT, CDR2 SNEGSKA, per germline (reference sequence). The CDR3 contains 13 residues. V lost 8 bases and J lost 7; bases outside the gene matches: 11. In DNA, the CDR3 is TGCAGTCCAACGGGTGGCGGGAGTAATGAGCAGTTCTTC. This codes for CSPTGGGSNEQFF.

The CDR3 DNA is TGTGCCAGCAGTTACGTCGGAAGCTCAGGCTACACCTTC. Translated, it gives CASSYVGSSGYTF. The V gene is TRBV6-5, the J gene TRBJ1-2, with D uncertain. The CDR3 is made up of 13 amino acids. Between the trimmed V and J ends, which lost 2 bases and 8 bases, there was a span of 12 bases. Germline values: CDR1 MNHEY, CDR2 SVGAGI.

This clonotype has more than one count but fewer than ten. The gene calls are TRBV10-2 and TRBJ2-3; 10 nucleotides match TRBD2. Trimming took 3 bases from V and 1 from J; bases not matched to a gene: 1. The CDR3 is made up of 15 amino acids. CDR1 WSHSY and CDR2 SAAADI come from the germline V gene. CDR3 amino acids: CASSDTSGGTDTQYF. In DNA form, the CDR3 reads TGCGCCAGCAGTGACACTAGCGGGGGCACAGATACGCAGTATTTT.

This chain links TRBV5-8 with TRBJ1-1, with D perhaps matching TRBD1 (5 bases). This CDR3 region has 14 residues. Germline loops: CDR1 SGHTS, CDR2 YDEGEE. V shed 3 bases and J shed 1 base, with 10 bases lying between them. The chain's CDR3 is CASSSRDGNTEAFF. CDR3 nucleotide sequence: TGTGCCAGCAGCTCGCGGGACGGGAACACTGAAGCTTTCTTT.